Given below is one T cell receptor (beta chain) in context. In the authors' methods: Reference gene primer amplification gave nucleated cell count estimates. TCRdb's copy holds only in-frame clones and misses some; the assay was immunoSEQ multiplex PCR. The D gene and trimming were derived from the DNA, and the V and J assignments and clone size from that table. The table lists some 190,000 clones, about 88% of them singletons. Germline V gives CDR1 SGHTA, CDR2 FQGNSA. Germline trimming cut 4 bases from V and 2 bases from J; bases unmatched to any gene: 6. The CDR3 runs 15 residues. This sample is part of a study of blood T cell repertoires in COVID-19. Study at large: Samples of COVID-19 (acute and convalescent) were obtained from the United States, Italy and Spain. Sources were T cells, B-cell-depleted T cells, or PBMCs; the material itself was cDNA or gDNA.

The chain combines TRBV7-2 with TRBJ2-3; 7 nucleotides line up with TRBD2. The TCR comes from a man aged 18 to 30 with active or convalescent COVID-19. Input material: peripheral blood. This CDR3 is CASSYPSGYTDTQYF. CDR3 nucleotides: TGTGCCAGCAGCTATCCTAGCGGATACACAGATACGCAGTATTTT.